Listed here are 7 T cell receptor beta chains from one sample, sequenced in a study of regulatory and conventional T cells in RAG deficiency. Blood CD4+ CD25-high CD127-low regulatory T cells supplied the genomic DNA template. The method was immunoSEQ multiplex PCR; TCRdb's version includes in-frame clones alone and lacks a portion of them. The data hold several thousand clones, with approximately 88% observed a single time. These sequences were also reported in another study, on regulatory T cells. That work adds: Primers: 52 TRBV forward and 13 TRBJ reverse.

The sample taken for sequencing was Tregs sorted from blood. The receptors originated from a human donor in good health.

This sequence joins TRBV9 and TRBJ2-1; D unresolved. Per germline, CDR1 SGDLS and CDR2 YYNGEE. The V end lost 3 bases, the J end lost 3 bases, and 13 bases lay between the germline ends. This CDR3 comprises 15 residues. The CDR3 spells CASSEVPGLYNEQFF. In DNA, the CDR3 is TGTGCCAGCAGCGAGGTACCTGGGCTCTACAATGAGCAGTTCTTC.

This clone was found once. The chain uses TRBV18 and TRBJ2-7, with D perhaps TRBD1 (6 bases). The CDR3 extends over 14 amino acids. Germline-derived CDR1 and CDR2 are KGHSH and LQKENI. Trimming pared 4 bases from V and 2 bases from J, leaving 12 bases between. The chain's CDR3 is CASSLTTGAYEQYF. CDR3 nucleotides: TGTGCCAGCTCACTAACGACAGGAGCCTACGAGCAGTACTTC.

The chain is built from TRBV6-1 and TRBJ1-2, with a tentative D call TRBD1 (5 bases). Germline-derived CDR1 and CDR2 are MNHNS and SASEGT. The V end was cut by 1 base, the J end by 4 bases, with 7 bases between. CDR3 length equals 13 residues. CDR3 sequence (DNA): TGTGCCAGCAGTGAAGGAGGGACCTATGGCTACACCTTC. This translates into CASSEGGTYGYTF.

The gene calls are TRBV27 and TRBJ2-1; 9 bases map to TRBD1. The J segment lost 12 bases and the V segment lost 5 bases, leaving 5 bases of the junction unmatched. The CDR3 is made up of 12 amino acids. Germline V gene sequence: CDR1 MNHEY, CDR2 SMNVEV (reference sequence). CDR3 sequence: CASSPTTGGQFF. The CDR3 bases are TGTGCCAGCAGTCCAACGACAGGGGGGCAGTTCTTC.

V and J are TRBV5-5 and TRBJ2-1; 11 bases agree with TRBD2. The ends lost 0 bases at V and 4 bases at J; junction bases unmatched: 9. The V gene's germline CDR1 is SGHKS and CDR2 YYEKEE (reference sequence). This CDR3 has 18 amino acids. The CDR3: CASSLGLRGTSGYNEQFF. In DNA, the CDR3 is TGTGCCAGCAGCTTGGGCTTGAGGGGGACTAGCGGATACAATGAGCAGTTCTTC.

This clone was picked up a small number of times. J is TRBJ2-7 and V is TRBV5-1; 8 bases agree with TRBD1. Looked up from germline, CDR1 is SGHRS and CDR2 is YFSETQ. V lost 5 bases to trimming and J lost 2 bases; unmatched junction nucleotides: 3. The CDR3 contains 13 residues. CDR3 residues: CASRTGVTYEQYF. The CDR3 DNA is TGCGCCAGCAGGACAGGGGTCACCTACGAGCAGTACTTC.

The chain carries TRBV19 and TRBJ2-1; 8 bases match TRBD2. V was clipped by 10 bases and J by 7 bases; unmatched bases: 27. The CDR3 loop spans 19 amino acids. Germline CDR1 LNHDA, CDR2 SQIVND (reference sequence). For the CDR3, the DNA is TGTGCCATCTCTCACGGGGGCGGGCCGGCGGGGGGCCCACGGAATGAGCAGTTCTTC. Protein sequence: CAISHGGGPAGGPRNEQFF.